This T cell receptor beta chain was recorded in a study of cytomegalovirus exposure and HLA in healthy donors. Study-level results: Earlier analysis looked at TCR beta V segments, and most were productive about 87% or about 30% of the time. The records held CMV serostatus as the only immune exposure information. Clonal expansion, a later analysis showed, was greater in HLA-associated TCR beta chains than in equally common others. Later analysis reportedly placed an Asian-associated ancestry cluster below the roughly 640-donor mean in N-insertions.

The study ran its PCR with 60 Vbeta and 13 Jbeta primers. The method was immunoSEQ multiplex PCR; TCRdb's version includes in-frame clones alone and lacks a portion of them. Found here are about 170,000 clones, around four fifths of them singletons; the top ten hold approximately 1.2%. On this clone itself: Its specificity is unknown.

The CDR3 sequence is 17 residues long. In germline, CDR1 is LGHNA, CDR2 YNFKEQ. Germline trimming cut 0 bases from V and 4 bases from J; bases unmatched to any gene: 7. The source material was PBMCs. The chain uses TRBV4-2 and TRBJ2-1; 9 bases line up with TRBD2. The sequence came from a boy under 10 years old in good health and CMV-seronegative. CDR3 bases: TGTGCCAGCAGCCAAGAAACGGCGGGGGGGCCGTACAATGAGCAGTTCTTC. Protein product: CASSQETAGGPYNEQFF.